Listed here is a single TCR beta chain. These data come from a study of beta chain features in type 1 diabetes. CDR3 length equals 15 residues. CDR1 and CDR2 (germline): MGHDK, SYGVNS. The V gene end was trimmed by 3 bases and the J gene end by 7 bases; junction bases not matched to a gene: 7. The entirety of the isolated RNA underwent reverse transcription, so expressed TCRB transcripts were sequenced. Using immunoSEQ multiplex PCR, the repertoire was profiled, and TCRdb retains in-frame clones only, with some absent. The sample has 140,000 or so clones; about 9.4% are singletons. Input material: naive CD4+ T cells from blood. The V and J genes are TRBV25-1 and TRBJ2-2; 8 bases align to TRBD1. This receptor was obtained from a man younger than 35 in good health. CDR3 amino acids: CASSDRTGLIGELFF. CDR3 coding DNA: TGTGCCAGCAGTGATAGGACAGGGCTTATCGGGGAGCTGTTTTTT.